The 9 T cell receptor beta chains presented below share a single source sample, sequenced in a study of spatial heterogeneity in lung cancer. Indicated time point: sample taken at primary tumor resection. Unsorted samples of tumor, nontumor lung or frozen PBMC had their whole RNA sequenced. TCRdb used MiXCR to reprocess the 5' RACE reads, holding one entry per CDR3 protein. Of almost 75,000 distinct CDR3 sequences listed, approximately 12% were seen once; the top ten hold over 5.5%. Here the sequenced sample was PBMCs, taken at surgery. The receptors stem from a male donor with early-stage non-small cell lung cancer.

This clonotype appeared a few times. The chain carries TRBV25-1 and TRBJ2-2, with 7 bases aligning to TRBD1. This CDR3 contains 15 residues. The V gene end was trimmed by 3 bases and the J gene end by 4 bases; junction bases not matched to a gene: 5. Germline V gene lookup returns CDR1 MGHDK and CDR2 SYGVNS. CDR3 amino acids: CASSDPRTGTGELFF. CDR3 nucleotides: TGTGCCAGCAGTGACCCACGGACAGGCACCGGGGAGCTGTTTTTT. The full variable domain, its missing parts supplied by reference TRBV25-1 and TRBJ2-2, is EADIYQTPRYLVIGTGKKITLECSQTMGHDKMYWYQQDPGMELHLIHYSYGVNSTEKGDLSSESTVSRIRTEHFPLTLESARPSHTSQYLCASSDPRTGTGELFFGEGSRLTVL.

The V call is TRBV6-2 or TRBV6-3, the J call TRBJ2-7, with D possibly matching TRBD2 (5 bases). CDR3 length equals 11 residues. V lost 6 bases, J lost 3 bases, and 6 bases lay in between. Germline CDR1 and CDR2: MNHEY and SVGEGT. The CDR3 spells CASRGLYEQYF. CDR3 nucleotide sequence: TGTGCCAGCAGAGGACTCTACGAGCAGTACTTC.

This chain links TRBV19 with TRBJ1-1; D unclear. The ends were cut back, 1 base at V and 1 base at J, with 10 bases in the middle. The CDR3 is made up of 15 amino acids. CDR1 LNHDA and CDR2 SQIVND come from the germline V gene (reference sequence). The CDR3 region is CASSIGNFQNTEAFF. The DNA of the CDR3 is TGTGCCAGTAGTATAGGGAACTTCCAGAACACTGAAGCTTTCTTT.

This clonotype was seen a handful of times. The CDR3 here is CAISEPGGGRTYNEQFF. Here the CDR3 DNA reads TGTGCCATCAGTGAGCCTGGTGGGGGCCGCACCTACAATGAGCAGTTCTTC. The V gene is TRBV10-3, the J gene TRBJ2-1; D is possibly TRBD1 (6 bases). Trimming left V 2 bases short and J 2 bases short, with 16 bases between. This CDR3 is built from 17 residues. Germline lookup yields CDR1 ENHRY and CDR2 SYGVKD.

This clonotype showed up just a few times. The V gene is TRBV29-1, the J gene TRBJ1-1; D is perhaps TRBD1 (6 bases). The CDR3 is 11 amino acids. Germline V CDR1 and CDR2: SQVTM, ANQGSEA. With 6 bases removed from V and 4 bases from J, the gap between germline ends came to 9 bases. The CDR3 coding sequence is TGCAGCGTCCTGGACAGCACTGAAGCTTTCTTT. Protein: CSVLDSTEAFF.

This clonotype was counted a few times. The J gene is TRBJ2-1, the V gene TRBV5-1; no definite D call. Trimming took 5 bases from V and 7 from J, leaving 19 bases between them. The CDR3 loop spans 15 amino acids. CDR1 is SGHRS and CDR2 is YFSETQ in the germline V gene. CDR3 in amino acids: CASSQEAVTGNEQFF. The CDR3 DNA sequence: TGCGCCAGCAGTCAAGAGGCAGTTACTGGGAATGAGCAGTTCTTC.

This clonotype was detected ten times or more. The chain's CDR3 is CASKSGELPLHF. As DNA, the CDR3 is TGTGCCAGCAAGTCAGGAGAATTGCCCCTCCACTTT. The chain employs TRBV7-8 and TRBJ1-6; no definite D call. Germline V gives CDR1 SGHVS, CDR2 FQNEAQ. CDR3 length: 12 residues. With 7 bases removed from V and 13 bases from J, the gap between germline ends came to 14 bases.

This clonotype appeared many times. The DNA for the CDR3 is TGTGCCAGCAGTTTATCGGGACTAGTTGGGCGCGAGCAGTACTTC. Encoded protein: CASSLSGLVGREQYF. J is TRBJ2-7 and V is TRBV27; 8 bases agree with TRBD2. Trimming at V came to 0 bases and at J to 6 bases, leaving 7 bases not matched to a gene. In germline, CDR1 is MNHEY, CDR2 SMNVEV (reference sequence). CDR3 length: 15 residues.

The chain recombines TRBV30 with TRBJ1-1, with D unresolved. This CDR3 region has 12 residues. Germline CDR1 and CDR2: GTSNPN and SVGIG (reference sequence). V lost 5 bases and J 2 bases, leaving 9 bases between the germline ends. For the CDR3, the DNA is TGTGCCTGGGACGCGGGTAACACTGAAGCTTTCTTT. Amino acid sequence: CAWDAGNTEAFF.